This T cell receptor (beta chain) appears in the sequencing data of a study of shared clonotypes between healthy human individuals. There are 15 residues in the CDR3. The V gene's germline CDR1 is MGHRA and CDR2 YSYEKL. Trimming at V came to 1 base and at J to 5 bases, leaving 8 bases not matched to a gene. TCRdb keeps only in-frame clones here, not all; method: immunoSEQ multiplex PCR. Counted here are roughly 2.2 million clones, more than 80% occurring once; the ten biggest clones make up 0.39%. V is TRBV4-1 and J is TRBJ2-7, with 7 bases that match TRBD2. The sample was naive CD4+ T cells from PBMCs. Subset denoted: CD45RA+ positively selected. The receptor was derived from a man aged 18-30 years in good health. Some clones in this sample may be carry-over from other donors' samples. CDR3 sequence reads: CASSQGRERFHEQYF. CDR3 in DNA: TGCGCCAGCAGCCAAGGGCGGGAGCGATTCCACGAGCAGTACTTC.